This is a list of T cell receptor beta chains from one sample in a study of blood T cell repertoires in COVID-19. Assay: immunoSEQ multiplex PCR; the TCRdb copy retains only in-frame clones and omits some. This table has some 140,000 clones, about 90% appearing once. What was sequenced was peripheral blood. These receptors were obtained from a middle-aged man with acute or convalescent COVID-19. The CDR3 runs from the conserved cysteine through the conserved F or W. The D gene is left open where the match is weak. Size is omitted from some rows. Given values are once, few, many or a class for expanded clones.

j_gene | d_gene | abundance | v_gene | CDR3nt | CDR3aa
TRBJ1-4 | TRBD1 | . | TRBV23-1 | TGCGCCAGCACCCGGGACAGGGGGCTTGAAAAACTGTTTTTT | CASTRDRGLEKLFF
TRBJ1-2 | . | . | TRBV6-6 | TGTGCCAGCAGTCCGGGTAGGGAGCTCTATGGCTACACCTTC | CASSPGRELYGYTF
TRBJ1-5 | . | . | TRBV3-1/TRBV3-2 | TGTGCCAGCAGCCAAGGGGGAGGCGGCGATCAGCCCCAGCATTTT | CASSQGGGGDQPQHF
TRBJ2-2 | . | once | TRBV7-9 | TGTGCCAGCAGCCCAACAAACTTTGAGAGGTTGTTTTTT | CASSPTNFERLFF
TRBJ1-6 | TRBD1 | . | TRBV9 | TGTGCCAGCAGCCCCCAGGGGGTGTTTAATTCACCCCTCCACTTT | CASSPQGVFNSPLHF
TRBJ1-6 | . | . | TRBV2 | TGTGCCAGCAGTGAATCCAGGGGTTATTCACCCCTCCACTTT | CASSESRGYSPLHF
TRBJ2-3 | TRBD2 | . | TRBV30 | TGTGCCTGTGCCAGCGGGAGCATCACAGATACGCAGTATTTT | CACASGSITDTQYF
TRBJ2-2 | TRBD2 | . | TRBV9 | TGTGCCAGCAGCGTAGAGAAGCGGGAGTTGACCGGGGAGCTGTTTTTT | CASSVEKRELTGELFF
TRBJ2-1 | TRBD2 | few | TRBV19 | TGTGCCAGTAGCCCACGCCACCTAGCGGGAGAATTCTTC | CASSPRHLAGEFF
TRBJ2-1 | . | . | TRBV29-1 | TGCAGCGTTGACACTGACAGCTACAGCTCCTACAATGAGCAGTTCTTC | CSVDTDSYSSYNEQFF
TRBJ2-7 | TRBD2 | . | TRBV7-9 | TGTGCCAGCAGCTTAGCGGGGACTAGCGGGAATGAAGGTTACGAGCAGTACTTC | CASSLAGTSGNEGYEQYF
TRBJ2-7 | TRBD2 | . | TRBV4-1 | TGCGCCAGCAGCCAAGGGCTAGCGGGCCGATACGAGCAGTACTTC | CASSQGLAGRYEQYF
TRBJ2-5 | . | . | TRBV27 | TGTGCCAGCAGCCTACTAAGGGGCATCCAAGAGACCCAGTACTTC | CASSLLRGIQETQYF
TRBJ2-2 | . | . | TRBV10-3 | TGTGCCATCGGGAAAGGGGGTAACACCGGGGAGCTGTTTTTT | CAIGKGGNTGELFF